This T cell receptor beta chain is from a study of cytomegalovirus exposure and HLA in healthy donors. About the study: Of some 360 genotyped donors, about 81% clustered with self-reported Caucasian donors. Whole-study findings and limits: Rare TCR sequences predominated, though certain public TCRs were found in many donors.

In the PCR, 60 Vbeta and 13 Jbeta primers were used. Only in-frame clones appear in the TCRdb table, and some are missing; sequencing was by immunoSEQ multiplex PCR. The sample yields roughly 180,000 clones, almost 80% seen once. Comments on this clone: Its cognate antigen is unknown.

The specimen was PBMCs. The source is a man aged 25-45 years in good health and CMV-seronegative.

The CDR3 loop reads CATEGSETQYF. As DNA, the CDR3 is TGTGCCACCGAGGGTTCAGAGACCCAGTACTTC. This rearrangement joins TRBV19 to TRBJ2-5; maybe TRBD2 (5 bases). The CDR3 extends over 11 amino acids. The germline V gene has CDR1 LNHDA and CDR2 SQIVND (reference sequence). V was shortened by 10 bases and J by 4 bases, with 10 bases between the two germline ends.